This is a list of T cell receptor beta chains from one sample in a study of blood T cells in healthy people across ages. TCRdb independently ran MiXCR on the 5' RACE reads; one entry per CDR3 protein. The sample lists hundreds of thousands of distinct CDR3 sequences, under 25% seen once, with about 3.6% in the top ten. Sample: blood. These receptors were taken from a man in his 70s in good health. CDR3s include the opening cysteine and the closing phenylalanine or tryptophan. D genes are given only for firm matches. Rows give clone size only sometimes, using once, few, many, or a class for an expanded clone.

TGTGCCAGCAGCCACCCCACAGGGGTCCTTAGCACAGATACGCAGTATTTT	CASSHPTGVLSTDTQYF	TRBJ2-3	TRBD1	few	TRBV7-2
TGTGCCAGCAGCTACGACAGGGCCGGAAACACCATATATTTT	CASSYDRAGNTIYF	TRBJ1-3	TRBD1	NA	TRBV5-4
TGTGCCAGCAGCTTAGGGCTAGCGGCCTACGAGCAGTACTTC	CASSLGLAAYEQYF	TRBJ2-7	TRBD2	NA	TRBV11-2
TGCGCCAGCAGCCAATCGGCTAGCGGGAGTTCGAGTGAGCAGTCCTTC	CASSQSASGSSSEQSF	TRBJ2-1	TRBD2	few	TRBV4-1
TGTGCCAGCAGTTTATCGCGGACAGGGGTAGCCTACGAGCAGTACTTC	CASSLSRTGVAYEQYF	TRBJ2-7	TRBD1	few	TRBV27
TGTGCCAGCAGCTTAGCAGGCAAGCGGGAGACCCAGTACTTC	CASSLAGKRETQYF	TRBJ2-5	NA	NA	TRBV7-9
TGTGCCAGCAGTTTAACTGCAGACTATGGTACTCGGGAGCAGTTCTTC	CASSLTADYGTREQFF	TRBJ2-1	NA	few	TRBV28
TGTGCCAGCAGTCCCCTTATCTCTGGGGCCAACGTCCTGACTTTC	CASSPLISGANVLTF	TRBJ2-6	NA	few	TRBV12-3/TRBV12-4
TGTGCCAGCAGTTCGGGACACCCCTATAGCAATCAGCCCCAGCATTTT	CASSSGHPYSNQPQHF	TRBJ1-5	NA	few	TRBV28
TGTGCCAGCAGCACGCGCTGGGCAAGCCTACACAATGAGCAGTTCTTC	CASSTRWASLHNEQFF	TRBJ2-1	NA	NA	TRBV21-1
TGTGCCAGCAGCTCAACGTACAGGGGGACCTACGAGCAGTACTTC	CASSSTYRGTYEQYF	TRBJ2-7	TRBD1	few	TRBV7-8
TGTGCCAGCAGTGAATCCGGGTCCGGGGCCAAAAACATTCAGTACTTC	CASSESGSGAKNIQYF	TRBJ2-4	NA	few	TRBV25-1